The 32 T cell receptor beta chains in this list originate from one sample, sequenced in a study of shared T cell receptors in the human thymus. Repertoires were generated with immunoSEQ multiplex PCR, while TCRdb's copy carries only in-frame clones and drops some. The data show approximately 760,000 clones, approximately 83% seen once. The same data also went into a second study, on human thymus T cells.

The sample taken for sequencing was thymocytes. These receptors were collected from a girl less than two years old with a congenital heart defect.

The chain couples TRBV2 to TRBJ1-5; 9 nucleotides align to TRBD1. The CDR3 consists of 18 residues. Per germline, CDR1 SNHLY and CDR2 FYNNEI. V dropped 4 bases and J dropped 1; count of bases not matched to a gene: 11. For the CDR3, the DNA is TGTGCCAGCAGTGGCCCCATACAGGGGGCGGGAAGCAATCAGCCCCAGCATTTT. This translates into CASSGPIQGAGSNQPQHF.

The chain recombines TRBV15 with TRBJ2-1; a weak D match, TRBD2 (5 bases). V lost 3 bases and J 8 bases, leaving 11 bases between the germline ends. This CDR3 is built from 13 residues. Germline-derived CDR1 and CDR2 are LNHNV and YYDKDF (reference sequence). The CDR3 reads CATSSELRDEQFF. The CDR3 DNA follows: TGTGCCACCAGCAGCGAGTTGCGGGATGAGCAGTTCTTC.

This sequence joins TRBV7-9 and TRBJ1-2; D is undetermined. The length of the CDR3 is 12 residues. Germline loops: CDR1 SEHNR, CDR2 FQNEAQ (reference sequence). The V and J ends lost 1 base and 6 bases respectively, with 6 bases between them. For the CDR3, the DNA is TGTGCCAGCAGCTTAGGGCCTCATGGCTACACCTTC. Translated: CASSLGPHGYTF.

In DNA, the CDR3 is TGTGCCAGCAGTCCTGGGTCCCTTAGCGGCTACACCTTC. Translated: CASSPGSLSGYTF. The chain uses TRBV28 and TRBJ1-2; no reliable D call. CDR3 length: 13 residues. Germline V gives CDR1 MDHEN, CDR2 SYDVKM. With 5 bases removed from V and 8 bases from J, the gap between germline ends came to 15 bases.

The chain joins TRBV29-1 to TRBJ1-1; TRBD1 aligns across 7 bases. Looked up from germline, CDR1 is SQVTM and CDR2 is ANQGSEA. The J segment lost 3 bases and the V segment lost 7 bases, leaving 5 bases of the junction unmatched. The CDR3 has 12 amino acids. The CDR3, as DNA: TGCAGCGACCTGGGGACAGACACTGAAGCTTTCTTT. It is translated as CSDLGTDTEAFF.

The genes are TRBV30 and TRBJ2-3; tentative D call: TRBD2 (5 bases). From germline, CDR1 is GTSNPN and CDR2 SVGIG (reference sequence). The CDR3 totals 13 residues. The V gene lost 6 bases and the J gene lost 2 bases, with 12 bases spanning the gap. CDR3 protein: CACRTSPTDTQYF. As DNA, the CDR3 is TGTGCCTGCCGAACTAGTCCCACAGATACGCAGTATTTT.

The V call is TRBV2, the J call TRBJ1-4, with D maybe TRBD1 (6 bases). Germline V lookup: CDR1 SNHLY, CDR2 FYNNEI. CDR3 length: 18 residues. The V gene lost 4 bases and the J gene lost 8 bases, with 26 bases spanning the gap. The CDR3 DNA sequence: TGTGCCAGCAGTGCAGCCGACCTCGGAGACAGGTATAGGGAAAAACTGTTTTTT. Translating it yields CASSAADLGDRYREKLFF.

The J gene is TRBJ2-5, the V gene TRBV5-1; D may be TRBD1 (5 bases). The germline V and J ends were trimmed by 0 bases and 5 bases, with 11 bases remaining between them. Germline values: CDR1 SGHRS, CDR2 YFSETQ. The CDR3 runs 14 residues. The CDR3: CASSLDGALETQYF. The CDR3 region has the DNA TGCGCCAGCAGCTTGGATGGGGCCTTGGAGACCCAGTACTTC.

This sequence joins TRBV6-5 and TRBJ2-5; 8 bases line up with TRBD1. Germline CDR1 and CDR2: MNHEY and SVGAGI. Trimming at V came to 2 bases and at J to 5 bases, leaving 7 bases not matched to a gene. This CDR3 is built from 15 residues. Here the CDR3 reads CASSYLDRGWETQYF. The DNA for the CDR3 is TGTGCCAGCAGTTACCTAGACAGGGGATGGGAGACCCAGTACTTC.

The chain recombines TRBV6-5 with TRBJ1-4; D unresolved. The germline CDR1 and CDR2 sequences are MNHEY and SVGAGI. Trimming left V 5 bases short and J 2 bases short, with 6 bases between. This CDR3 contains 13 residues. The DNA of the CDR3 is TGTGCCAGCAGTGCCGGGACTAATGAAAAACTGTTTTTT. Translating it yields CASSAGTNEKLFF.

This clone has only a few counts. The chain joins TRBV7-9 to TRBJ1-1; tentative D call: TRBD1 (5 bases). Trimming took 5 bases from V and 5 from J, leaving 15 bases between them. Germline-derived CDR1 and CDR2 are SEHNR and FQNEAQ (reference sequence). The CDR3 has 14 residues. The CDR3 loop is CASSTGLLGTEAFF. The CDR3 DNA is TGTGCCAGCAGCACGGGACTATTGGGTACTGAAGCTTTCTTT.

The CDR3 DNA follows: TGTGCCAGCAGCCAAGATGCAGTATATGGTTCACCCCTCCACTTT. This translates into CASSQDAVYGSPLHF. The chain couples TRBV14 to TRBJ1-6; D not resolved. This CDR3 region has 15 residues. V lost 0 bases and J 9 bases, leaving 12 bases between the germline ends. Germline assignment: CDR1 SGHDN and CDR2 FVKESK.

CDR3 in DNA: TGTGCCACCAGCACAAACGATAATCGGACTAGCGAACTCAATGAGCAGTTCTTC. This gives the protein CATSTNDNRTSELNEQFF. V usage is TRBV15 and J usage is TRBJ2-1; 9 nucleotides line up with TRBD2. Germline V gives CDR1 LNHNV, CDR2 YYDKDF (reference sequence). The CDR3 has 18 amino acids. J gave up 6 bases and V 4 bases, and 16 bases lay outside the gene matches.

This clone has a handful of counts. The rearrangement links TRBV5-1 to TRBJ1-1, with TRBD1 matching over 9 bases. Germline values: CDR1 SGHRS, CDR2 YFSETQ. The CDR3 totals 17 residues. J lost 5 bases, V lost 4 bases, and 15 bases had no gene match. CDR3 in amino acids: CASSPGAGQGRKTEAFF. Written as DNA, the CDR3 is TGCGCCAGCAGCCCGGGCGCGGGACAGGGCCGCAAAACTGAAGCTTTCTTT.

The chain uses TRBV6-5 and TRBJ2-2; 9 nucleotides agree with TRBD2. The CDR3 extends over 16 amino acids. With V trimmed by 2 bases and J by 0 bases, 1 base remained unmatched. Germline CDR1 and CDR2: MNHEY and SVGAGI. As DNA, the CDR3 is TGTGCCAGCAGTTACGCTAGCGGGGCGAACACCGGGGAGCTGTTTTTT. This gives the protein CASSYASGANTGELFF.

This chain joins TRBV6-1 and TRBJ2-1, with 13 bases identical to TRBD2. CDR3 length: 17 residues. Trimming at V came to 3 bases and at J to 4 bases, leaving 6 bases not matched to a gene. Looked up from germline, CDR1 is MNHNS and CDR2 is SASEGT. CDR3 coding DNA: TGTGCCAGCAGTGACGGGACTAGCGGGGATCTATACAATGAGCAGTTCTTC. It encodes CASSDGTSGDLYNEQFF.

This chain uses TRBV6-5 with TRBJ1-1, with 9 bases aligning to TRBD1. Germline trimming cut 0 bases from V and 1 base from J; bases unmatched to any gene: 3. Germline CDR1 and CDR2: MNHEY and SVGAGI. This CDR3 comprises 16 residues. CDR3 region: CASSYSGTGRNTEAFF. CDR3 DNA sequence: TGTGCCAGCAGTTACTCGGGGACAGGGAGGAACACTGAAGCTTTCTTT.

The chain carries TRBV19 and TRBJ1-5; 9 nucleotides match TRBD1. The CDR3 runs 17 residues. V was pared by 3 bases and J by 9 bases, with 15 bases of the junction left unmatched. The V gene's germline CDR1 is LNHDA and CDR2 SQIVND (reference sequence). CDR3 loop: CASSILPWDRAFPPQHF. As DNA, the CDR3 is TGTGCCAGTAGTATTCTACCCTGGGACAGGGCCTTTCCGCCCCAGCATTTT.

The chain joins TRBV7-9 to TRBJ2-3; a weak D match, TRBD2 (6 bases). There are 14 residues in the CDR3. V was trimmed by 2 bases and J by 1 base, leaving 7 bases between them. Germline V gene data show CDR1 as SEHNR and CDR2 as FQNEAQ (reference sequence). CDR3 nucleotides: TGTGCCAGCAGCTTATGGGGGGGCACAGATACGCAGTATTTT. Amino acid sequence: CASSLWGGTDTQYF.

The chain is built from TRBV6-1 and TRBJ2-3, with D maybe TRBD1 (6 bases). Between the trimmed V and J ends, which lost 3 bases and 3 bases, there was a span of 19 bases. This CDR3 comprises 17 residues. Germline V gene lookup returns CDR1 MNHNS and CDR2 SASEGT. CDR3 sequence reads: CASSDTSYRAGTDTQYF. CDR3 DNA: TGTGCCAGCAGTGACACGTCGTACAGGGCTGGGACAGATACGCAGTATTTT.

This chain uses TRBV4-1 with TRBJ1-6; D unresolved. V lost 0 bases to trimming and J lost 0 bases, with 12 bases between them. Germline CDR1 reads MGHRA; CDR2 reads YSYEKL. The CDR3 length is 18 residues. The CDR3 spells CASSQEVVGSSYNSPLHF. CDR3 nucleotide sequence: TGCGCCAGCAGCCAAGAGGTCGTGGGCAGCTCCTATAATTCACCCCTCCACTTT.

The rearrangement joins TRBV7-3 to TRBJ1-1; tentatively, D is TRBD1 (5 bases). The CDR3 contains 17 residues. CDR1 and CDR2 (germline): SGHTA, FQGTGA. V gave up 2 bases and J gave up 0 bases, with 16 bases separating them. CDR3 nucleotides: TGTGCCAGCAGCTTATATGTCCGAAAAGGGGTGAACACTGAAGCTTTCTTT. Amino acid sequence: CASSLYVRKGVNTEAFF.

This sequence joins TRBV6-5 and TRBJ2-1, with 13 bases fitting TRBD2. The V segment lost 5 bases and the J segment 6 bases; nucleotides outside the gene matches: 4. CDR1 is MNHEY and CDR2 is SVGAGI in the germline V gene. The CDR3 spans 15 residues. CDR3 nucleotide sequence: TGTGCCAGCAGTAGACTAGCGGGGGGCCTCAATGAGCAGTTCTTC. Residues: CASSRLAGGLNEQFF.

V and J are TRBV6-1 and TRBJ2-4; tentative D call: TRBD1 (6 bases). CDR3 length equals 13 residues. CDR1 is MNHNS and CDR2 is SASEGT in the germline V gene. Trimming took off 7 bases at V and 6 bases at J, with 13 bases between the two ends. CDR3 nucleotide sequence: TGTGCCAGCACCTTGGGCAGGGGAAACATTCAGTACTTC. Amino acid sequence: CASTLGRGNIQYF.

This clone appeared a single time. CDR3 bases: TGCGCCAGCAGCTTGGGGGTTGAGCGGCCCGAGCAGTACTTC. Protein: CASSLGVERPEQYF. The chain recombines TRBV5-1 with TRBJ2-7, with TRBD2 as a possible D gene (5 bases). The CDR3 covers 14 residues. Trimming pared 0 bases from V and 6 bases from J, leaving 13 bases between. Germline-derived CDR1 and CDR2 are SGHRS and YFSETQ. Drawing the rest from reference TRBV5-1 and TRBJ2-7, the complete variable domain is KAGVTQTPRYLIKTRGQQVTLSCSPISGHRSVSWYQQTPGQGLQFLFEYFSETQRNKGNFPGRFSGRQFSNSRSEMNVSTLELGDSALYLCASSLGVERPEQYFGPGTRLTVT.

This sequence joins TRBV6-6 and TRBJ2-5; 7 positions agree with TRBD2. The junction had 8 bases not matched to a gene; V was cut back by 4 bases and J by 3 bases. Germline assignment: CDR1 MNHNY and CDR2 SVGAGI (reference sequence). The CDR3 spans 15 residues. DNA of the CDR3: TGTGCCAGCAGTTCCCGAAGGGGAGGGAAAGAGACCCAGTACTTC. It codes for CASSSRRGGKETQYF.

The chain recombines TRBV6-4 with TRBJ1-1; no clear D gene. Germline V gene lookup returns CDR1 MRHNA and CDR2 SNTAGT. The CDR3 runs 13 residues. V lost 0 bases and J lost 3, with 5 bases in between. This chain's CDR3 is CASSDSWHTEAFF. The CDR3 bases are TGTGCCAGCAGTGACTCCTGGCACACTGAAGCTTTCTTT.

This chain links TRBV6-1 with TRBJ1-2; D remains unclear. Germline lookup yields CDR1 MNHNS and CDR2 SASEGT. The V end lost 4 bases, the J end lost 5 bases, and 14 bases lay between the germline ends. This CDR3 comprises 14 residues. CDR3 amino acids: CASSGGSASYGYTF. The DNA for the CDR3 is TGTGCCAGCAGTGGTGGTTCCGCGTCGTATGGCTACACCTTC.

The chain carries TRBV7-9 and TRBJ2-3; 9 nucleotides line up with TRBD1. CDR1 SEHNR and CDR2 FQNEAQ come from the germline V gene (reference sequence). The CDR3 consists of 19 residues. The V and J ends lost 4 bases and 3 bases, in that order; junction bases with no gene match: 17. The CDR3 loop reads CASSSNPGQGDRLTDTQYF. The CDR3 DNA follows: TGTGCCAGCAGCTCAAATCCGGGACAGGGCGACAGGCTAACAGATACGCAGTATTTT.

This clone was seen just once. The genes are TRBV7-2 and TRBJ1-5; 7 nucleotides match TRBD1. CDR3 length: 14 amino acids. Germline values: CDR1 SGHTA, CDR2 FQGNSA. V lost 4 bases and J lost 8; bases outside the gene matches: 8. For the CDR3, the DNA is TGTGCCAGCAGCTCCGATGGACAGGTTGAGCCCCAGCATTTT. Translated, it gives CASSSDGQVEPQHF.

The gene calls are TRBV11-2 and TRBJ1-1; a possible D gene is TRBD1 (6 bases). V lost 5 bases, J lost 11 bases, and 15 bases lay in between. The CDR3 loop spans 12 amino acids. The germline V gene has CDR1 SGHAT and CDR2 FQNNGV. CDR3 amino acids: CASSPRGGQAFF. The CDR3 DNA reads as TGTGCCAGCAGCCCCCGTGGAGGACAGGCTTTCTTT.

The chain joins TRBV6-5 to TRBJ1-3; D might be TRBD1 (5 bases). This CDR3 is built from 14 residues. Germline CDR1 and CDR2: MNHEY and SVGAGI. The germline V and J ends were trimmed by 6 bases and 5 bases, with 14 bases remaining between them. CDR3 DNA: TGTGCCAGCAGCCCTCAATGGGGCAGAAACACCATATATTTT. Its protein is CASSPQWGRNTIYF.